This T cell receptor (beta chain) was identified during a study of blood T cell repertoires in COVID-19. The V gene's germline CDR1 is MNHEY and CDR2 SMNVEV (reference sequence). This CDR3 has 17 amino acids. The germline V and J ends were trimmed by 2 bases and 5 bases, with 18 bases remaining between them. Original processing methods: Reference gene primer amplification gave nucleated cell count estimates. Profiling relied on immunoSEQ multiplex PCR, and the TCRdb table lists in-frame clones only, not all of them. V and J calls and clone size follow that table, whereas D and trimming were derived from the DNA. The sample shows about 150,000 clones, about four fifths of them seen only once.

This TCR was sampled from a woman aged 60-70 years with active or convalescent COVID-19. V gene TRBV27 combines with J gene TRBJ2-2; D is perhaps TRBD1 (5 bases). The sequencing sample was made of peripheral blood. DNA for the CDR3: TGTGCCAGCAGTTTAGAGTGGAGACAGACTCTTACCGGGGAGCTGTTTTTT. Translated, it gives CASSLEWRQTLTGELFF.